The TCR beta chain under discussion was sequenced for a study of PD-1 blockade in classical Hodgkin lymphoma. Regarding the study as a whole: In CD4+ cells, TCR diversity went up significantly by C4D1, but in CD8+ cells it did not. Excluded were patients who started nivolumab under 1 year after ASCT, a group that had lower diversity. In newly diagnosed patients, baseline TCR diversity was reportedly below that of healthy donors.

The CDR3 is made up of 13 amino acids. The V end lost 5 bases, the J end lost 9 bases, and 11 bases lay between the germline ends. Per germline, CDR1 MNHEY and CDR2 SVGAGI. In regard to this clone: As yet, its antigen is unknown.

Every patient was affected by relapse after autologous stem cell transplantation, while exposure to brentuximab vedotin was not uniform. Method: immunoSEQ multiplex PCR; TCRdb's copy keeps in-frame clones and lacks some. In the table there are around 22,000 clones, about four fifths of which are singletons. The sample here was peripheral blood mononuclear cells (PBMCs), taken before the second cycle of nivolumab. The sequence was collected from a human donor with classical Hodgkin lymphoma. The genes are TRBV6-5 and TRBJ1-6; D might be TRBD1 (6 bases). The CDR3 sequence is CASSTLRGSPLHF. CDR3 in DNA: TGTGCCAGCAGTACACTCAGGGGTTCACCCCTCCACTTT.